The 2 T cell receptor beta chains presented below share a single source sample, sequenced in a study of blood T cell repertoires in COVID-19. The assay was immunoSEQ multiplex PCR, and TCRdb's table has in-frame clones only and misses some. The sample includes some 180,000 clones, 78% of them seen just once. The sequenced sample was peripheral blood. Source of these receptors: a woman of 80 years or more with active or convalescent COVID-19.

This clone appeared a few times. The chain uses TRBV2 and TRBJ2-1; 9 bases are a match to TRBD2. V gave up 4 bases and J gave up 6 bases; unmatched junction bases: 7. The CDR3 totals 15 residues. Per germline, CDR1 SNHLY and CDR2 FYNNEI. CDR3 sequence: CASSGVAGALNEQFF. The CDR3 DNA follows: TGTGCCAGCAGTGGAGTAGCGGGGGCCCTCAATGAGCAGTTCTTC.

About this clone: A junction boundary mismatches the germline segment, possibly from a read error. The J gene is TRBJ1-6, the V gene TRBV5-8, with no clear D. The CDR3 runs to 11 residues. CDR1 and CDR2 (germline): SGHTS, YDEGEE. The CDR3 nucleotides read TGTGCCAGCTCCTCTAATTCACCCCTCCACTTT. As protein: CASSSNSPLHF. Combining the CDR3 with reference TRBV5-8 and TRBJ1-6 gives the whole variable domain EAGVTQSPTHLIKTRGQQATLRCSPISGHTSVYWYQQALGLGLQFLLWYDEGEERNRGNFPPRFSGRQFPNYSSELNVNALELEDSALYLCASSSNSPLHFGNGTRLTVT.